This T cell receptor beta chain was sequenced for a study of blood T cell repertoires in COVID-19. Study in general: Collection of acute and convalescent COVID-19 samples took place in the United States, Italy and Spain.

This CDR3 comprises 14 residues. After removal of 4 bases from V and 4 bases from J, the junction contained 5 bases not matched to a gene. The germline V gene has CDR1 LNHDA and CDR2 SQIVND (reference sequence). TCRdb's table, derived via immunoSEQ multiplex PCR, lists solely in-frame clones and lacks some. The sample carries nearly 80,000 clones, about four fifths recorded once. The sample was peripheral blood. The rearrangement links TRBV19 to TRBJ1-2, with 8 bases identical to TRBD1. This clonotype was sampled from a woman aged 70-85 years with acute or convalescent COVID-19. The DNA of the CDR3 is TGTGCCAGTAGTAATTCGGGACAGGTCTATGGCTACACCTTC. As protein: CASSNSGQVYGYTF.